The sample holds one count of the clone carrying this T cell receptor (beta chain). Original methodology: For nucleated cells, counts were estimated from reference gene primer amplification. Using immunoSEQ multiplex PCR, the repertoire was profiled, and TCRdb retains in-frame clones only, with some absent. V, J and clone size were drawn from that table, and D and trimming were deduced from the DNA. In the table there are over 150,000 clones, about 90% of which are singletons. This record belongs to a study of blood T cell repertoires in COVID-19. Losses at the gene ends were 1 base for V and 0 bases for J; bases not matched to a gene: 3. The V gene's germline CDR1 is SGDLS and CDR2 YYNGEE. The CDR3 runs to 15 residues.

The chain combines TRBV9 with TRBJ2-7; TRBD1 aligns across 8 bases. The sequencing input was peripheral blood. This receptor was obtained from a man in his fifties or sixties with acute or convalescent COVID-19. The CDR3 bases are TGTGCCAGCAGCGTACAGGGGGCTTCCTCCTACGAGCAGTACTTC. It codes for CASSVQGASSYEQYF.